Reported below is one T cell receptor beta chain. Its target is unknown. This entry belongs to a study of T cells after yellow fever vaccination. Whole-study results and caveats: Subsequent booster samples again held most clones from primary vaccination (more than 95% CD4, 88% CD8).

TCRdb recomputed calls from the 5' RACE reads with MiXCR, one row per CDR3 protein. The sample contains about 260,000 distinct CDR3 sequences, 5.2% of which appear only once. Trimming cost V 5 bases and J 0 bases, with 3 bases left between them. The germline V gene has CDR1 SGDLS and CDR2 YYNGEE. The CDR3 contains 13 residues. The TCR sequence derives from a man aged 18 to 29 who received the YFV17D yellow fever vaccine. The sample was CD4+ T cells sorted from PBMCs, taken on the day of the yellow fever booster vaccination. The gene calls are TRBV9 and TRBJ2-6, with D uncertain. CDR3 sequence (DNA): TGTGCCAGCAGGGCCTCTGGGGCCAACGTCCTGACTTTC. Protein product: CASRASGANVLTF.